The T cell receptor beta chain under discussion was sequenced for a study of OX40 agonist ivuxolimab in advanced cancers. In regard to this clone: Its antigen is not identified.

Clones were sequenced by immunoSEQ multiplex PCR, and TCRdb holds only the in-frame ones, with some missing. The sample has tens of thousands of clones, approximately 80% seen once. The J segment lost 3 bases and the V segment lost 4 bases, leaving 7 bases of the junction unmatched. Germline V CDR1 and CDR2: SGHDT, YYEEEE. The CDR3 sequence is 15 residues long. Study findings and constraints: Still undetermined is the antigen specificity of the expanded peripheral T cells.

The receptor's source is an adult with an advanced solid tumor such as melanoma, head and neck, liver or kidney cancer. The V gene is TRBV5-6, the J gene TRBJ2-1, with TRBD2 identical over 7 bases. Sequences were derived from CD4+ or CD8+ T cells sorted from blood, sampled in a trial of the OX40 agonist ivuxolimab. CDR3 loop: CASSPPGGGYNEQFF. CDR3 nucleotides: TGTGCCAGCAGCCCCCCGGGGGGAGGCTACAATGAGCAGTTCTTC.